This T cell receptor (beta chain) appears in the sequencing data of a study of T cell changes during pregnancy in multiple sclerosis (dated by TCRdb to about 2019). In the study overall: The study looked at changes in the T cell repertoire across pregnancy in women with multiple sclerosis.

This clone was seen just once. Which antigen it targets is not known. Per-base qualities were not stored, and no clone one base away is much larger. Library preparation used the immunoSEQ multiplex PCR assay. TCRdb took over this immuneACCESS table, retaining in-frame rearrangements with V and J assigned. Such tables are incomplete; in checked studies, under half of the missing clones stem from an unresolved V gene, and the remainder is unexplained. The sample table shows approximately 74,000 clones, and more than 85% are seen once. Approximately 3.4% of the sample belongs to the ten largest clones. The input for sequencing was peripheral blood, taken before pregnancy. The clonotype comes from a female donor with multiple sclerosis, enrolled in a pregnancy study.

The CDR3 has the sequence CASSPTGAGNYGYTF. The nucleotide sequence is given as TGTGCCAGCAGTCCGACAGGGGCAGGTAACTATGGCTACACCTTC. The V and J genes are TRBV27 and TRBJ1-2, with 8 central nucleotides matching TRBD1. Including cysteine and phenylalanine, the CDR3 has 15 amino acids. Only the CDR3 DNA is retained, 45 bases long and in frame from the first base. Sequences MNHEY (CDR1) and SMNVEV (CDR2) are obtained from the germline V gene (reference sequence). Clipping removes 5 bases from V and 1 base from J, with 6 as the unmatched junction base count.